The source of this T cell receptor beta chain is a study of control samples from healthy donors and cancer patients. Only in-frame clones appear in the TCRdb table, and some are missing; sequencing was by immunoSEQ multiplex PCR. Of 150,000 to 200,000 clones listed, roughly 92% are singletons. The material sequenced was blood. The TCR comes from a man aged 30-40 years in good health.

CDR3 in amino acids: CASSWAGGYEQYF. In nucleotides, the CDR3 is TGTGCCAGCAGTTGGGCGGGGGGATACGAGCAGTACTTC. The J gene is TRBJ2-7, the V gene TRBV6-5; 8 positions match TRBD2. Germline CDR1 MNHEY, CDR2 SVGAGI. The length of the CDR3 is 13 residues. V lost 4 bases and J lost 4; bases outside the gene matches: 3.